A single TCR beta chain is shown here with its context. Its antigen is undetermined. A read error may account for a junction end that differs from germline. Using a constant-region primer together with ProtoScript II reverse transcriptase, TCR beta cDNA was made from approximately 500 ng of total RNA. Investigators got TCR beta libraries out of three nested multiplex PCR rounds, done with slightly modified ARM-PCR. The study ran its first two PCR rounds for nine to ten cycles each, using TRBV1-TRBV30 forward primers and a C-beta reverse primer. Each CDR3 protein is one row after TCRdb ran MiXCR on the multiplex PCR reads. The data contain about 21,000 distinct CDR3 sequences, about 79% of them seen just once; the ten biggest clones take up under 45%. CDR1 MNHNS and CDR2 SASEGT come from the germline V gene. The CDR3 totals 19 residues. From around 20-30 mg of unsorted bulk tissue, DNA and RNA were co-extracted together. Donors were untreated and chronically infected with HBV. Separate regions, five per tumor, were sampled. Every single tumor sample held over 75% viable tumor cells.

The data originate from a study of tumor-infiltrating lymphocytes in primary liver carcinoma. Whole-study results and caveats: The proportion of top clones found throughout all five tumor regions was only about 7-24%.

This sequence originates from a woman aged 25 to 45 with primary liver carcinoma and hepatitis B virus infection. Sequenced input: liver tumor tissue from sampling region 1. Sample subset: tumor region T1, superior pole. The chain recombines TRBV6-1 with TRBJ2-2; possibly TRBD1 or TRBD2 for D (5 bases each). The CDR3 protein is CGSSESLPRGAANTGELFF. CDR3 coding DNA: TGTGGCAGCAGTGAAAGCCTTCCCCGGGGCGCCGCGAACACCGGGGAGCTGTTTTTT.